The clone carrying this T cell receptor (beta chain) came up once. This sample is part of a study of T cell changes during pregnancy in multiple sclerosis. TCRdb's copy holds only in-frame clones and misses some; the assay was immunoSEQ multiplex PCR. The data show 38,000 or so clones, nearly 90% seen once. This receptor was identified in a female donor with multiple sclerosis, enrolled in a pregnancy study. The sequenced sample was CD4+ T cells from peripheral blood mononuclear cells, obtained in the second trimester of pregnancy.

The CDR3 nucleotides are TGTGCCAGCACCCAAAACACACAGGGCGTTAGGGAGACCCAGTACTTC. It is translated as CASTQNTQGVRETQYF. The rearrangement uses TRBV7-2 and TRBJ2-5, with D perhaps TRBD1 (6 bases). The germline V gene has CDR1 SGHTA and CDR2 FQGNSA. The V end lost 7 bases, the J end lost 5 bases, and 23 bases lay between the germline ends. The CDR3 is made up of 16 amino acids.